By frequency in the sample, the clone carrying this T cell receptor beta chain is medium-sized. Its antigen is still unknown. CDR3 length: 14 residues. Trimming cost V 5 bases and J 5 bases, with 15 bases left between them. The germline CDR1 and CDR2 sequences are PRHDT and FYEKMQ (reference sequence). The sample is drawn from a study of T-cell memory formation after mild COVID-19. For the study at large: TCR clusters were largely donor specific.

Overall study results and limits: Pre-infection memory held some responding clones, suggesting pre-existing cross-reactive T cells responded. Contracting CD4+ clones were located mainly in CM and EM, and CD8+ clones in EMRA. Nothing showed for sure that second-wave clones peaking on day 37 were SARS-CoV-2 specific.

TCRdb redid the calling of the 5' RACE reads with MiXCR, one entry per CDR3 protein. The sample has about 140,000 distinct CDR3 sequences, 11% to 15% seen once. The TCR sequence derives from an adult woman who had mild COVID-19 (a few samples of this study predate the infection). Cell type and time point are not known. V is TRBV13 and J is TRBJ1-2; D might be TRBD1 (6 bases). The sequencing input was PBMCs or a T cell subset sorted from them (not recorded which). CDR3 in DNA: TGTGCCAGCAGCCCCCTCGGGACACCTTATGGCTACACCTTC. Translation: CASSPLGTPYGYTF. The full variable domain, in which reference TRBV13 and TRBJ1-2 provide the parts outside the CDR3, is AAGVIQSPRHLIKEKRETATLKCYPIPRHDTVYWYQQGPGQDPQFLISFYEKMQSDKGSIPDRFSAQQFSDYHSELNMSSLELGDSALYFCASSPLGTPYGYTFGSGTRLTVV.